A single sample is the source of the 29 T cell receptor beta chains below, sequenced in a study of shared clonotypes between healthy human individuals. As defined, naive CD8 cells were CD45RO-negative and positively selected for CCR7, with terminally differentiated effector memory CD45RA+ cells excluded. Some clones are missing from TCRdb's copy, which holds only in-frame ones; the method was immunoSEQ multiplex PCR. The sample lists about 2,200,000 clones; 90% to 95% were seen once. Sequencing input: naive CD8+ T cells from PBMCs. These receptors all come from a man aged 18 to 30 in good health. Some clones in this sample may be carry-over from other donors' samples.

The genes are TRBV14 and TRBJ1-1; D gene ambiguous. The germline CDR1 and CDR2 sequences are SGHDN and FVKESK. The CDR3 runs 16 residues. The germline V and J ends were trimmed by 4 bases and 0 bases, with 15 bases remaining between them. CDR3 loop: CASSLLPLNMNTEAFF. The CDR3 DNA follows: TGTGCCAGCAGCCTTCTTCCTCTTAACATGAACACTGAAGCTTTCTTT.

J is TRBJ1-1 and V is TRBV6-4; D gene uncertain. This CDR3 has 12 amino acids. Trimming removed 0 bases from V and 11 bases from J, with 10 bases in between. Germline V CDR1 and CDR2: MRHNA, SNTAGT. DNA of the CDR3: TGTGCCAGCAGTGACTCGAAGAGGGCGGCTTTCTTT. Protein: CASSDSKRAAFF.

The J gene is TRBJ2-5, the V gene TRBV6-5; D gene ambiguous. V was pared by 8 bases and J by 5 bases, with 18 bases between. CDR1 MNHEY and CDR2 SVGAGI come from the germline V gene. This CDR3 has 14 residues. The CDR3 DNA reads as TGTGCCAGCTCGCCCTTACTATCCGGGGAGACCCAGTACTTC. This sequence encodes CASSPLLSGETQYF.

CDR3 nucleotides: TGCGCCAGCAGCTTGGAAACAGGGTCTCGCTACGAGCAGTACTTC. Amino acids: CASSLETGSRYEQYF. The genes are TRBV5-1 and TRBJ2-7; weak D call: TRBD1 (6 bases). Trimming stripped 0 bases from V and 3 bases from J, with 13 bases between. This CDR3 has 15 residues. The germline V gene has CDR1 SGHRS and CDR2 YFSETQ.

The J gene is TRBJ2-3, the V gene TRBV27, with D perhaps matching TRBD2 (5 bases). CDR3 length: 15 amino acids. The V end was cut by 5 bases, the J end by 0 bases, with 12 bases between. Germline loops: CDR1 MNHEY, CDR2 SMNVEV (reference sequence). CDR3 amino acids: CASSPTLASTDTQYF. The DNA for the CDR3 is TGTGCCAGCAGTCCAACCCTAGCTAGCACAGATACGCAGTATTTT.

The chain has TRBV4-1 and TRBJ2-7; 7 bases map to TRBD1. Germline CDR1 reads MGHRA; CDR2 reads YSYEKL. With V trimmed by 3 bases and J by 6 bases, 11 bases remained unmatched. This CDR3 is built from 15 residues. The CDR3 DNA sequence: TGCGCCAGCAGCCAGGGACAGAGTATCACGGGCGAGCAGTACTTC. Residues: CASSQGQSITGEQYF.

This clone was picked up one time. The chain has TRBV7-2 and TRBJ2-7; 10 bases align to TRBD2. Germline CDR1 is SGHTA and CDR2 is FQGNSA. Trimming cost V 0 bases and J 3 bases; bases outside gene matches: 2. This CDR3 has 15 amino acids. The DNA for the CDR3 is TGTGCCAGCAGCTTAGCGCCTAGCGGGAGCTACGAGCAGTACTTC. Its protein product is CASSLAPSGSYEQYF.

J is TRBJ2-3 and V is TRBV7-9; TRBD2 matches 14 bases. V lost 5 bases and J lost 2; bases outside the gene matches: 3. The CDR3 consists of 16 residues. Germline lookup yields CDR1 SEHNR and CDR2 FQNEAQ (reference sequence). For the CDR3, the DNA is TGTGCCAGCAGCGGGACTAGCGGGAGCGCCACAGATACGCAGTATTTT. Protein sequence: CASSGTSGSATDTQYF.

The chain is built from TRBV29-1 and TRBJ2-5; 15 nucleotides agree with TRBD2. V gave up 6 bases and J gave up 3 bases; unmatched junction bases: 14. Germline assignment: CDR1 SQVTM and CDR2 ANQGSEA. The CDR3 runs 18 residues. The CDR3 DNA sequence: TGCAGCGTAGACCCGGGACTAGCGGGAGGCCCGGTAAAAGAGACCCAGTACTTC. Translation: CSVDPGLAGGPVKETQYF.

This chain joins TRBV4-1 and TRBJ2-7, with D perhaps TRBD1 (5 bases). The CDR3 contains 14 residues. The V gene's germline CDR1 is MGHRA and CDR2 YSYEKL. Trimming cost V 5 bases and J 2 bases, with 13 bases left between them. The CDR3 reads CASSENRFTYEQYF. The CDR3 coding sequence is TGCGCCAGCAGCGAAAACAGGTTCACCTACGAGCAGTACTTC.

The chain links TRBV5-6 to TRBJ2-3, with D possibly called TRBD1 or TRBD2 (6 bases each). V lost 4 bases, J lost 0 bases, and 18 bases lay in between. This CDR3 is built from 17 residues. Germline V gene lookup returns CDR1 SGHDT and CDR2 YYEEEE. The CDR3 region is CASSRRDGGPSTDTQYF. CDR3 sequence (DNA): TGTGCCAGCAGCCGCCGGGATGGGGGGCCTAGCACAGATACGCAGTATTTT.

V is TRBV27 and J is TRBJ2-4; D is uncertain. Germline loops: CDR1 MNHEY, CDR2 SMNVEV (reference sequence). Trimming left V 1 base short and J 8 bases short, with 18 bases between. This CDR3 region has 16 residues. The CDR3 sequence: CASSLYAGVGYDIQYF. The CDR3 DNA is TGTGCCAGCAGTTTATATGCAGGTGTGGGTTATGACATTCAGTACTTC.

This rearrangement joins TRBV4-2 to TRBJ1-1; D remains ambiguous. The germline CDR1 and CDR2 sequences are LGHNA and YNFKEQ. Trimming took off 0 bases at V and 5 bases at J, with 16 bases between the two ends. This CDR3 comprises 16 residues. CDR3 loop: CASSQDQPQHGTEAFF. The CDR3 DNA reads TGTGCCAGCAGCCAAGATCAGCCACAGCATGGGACTGAAGCTTTCTTT.

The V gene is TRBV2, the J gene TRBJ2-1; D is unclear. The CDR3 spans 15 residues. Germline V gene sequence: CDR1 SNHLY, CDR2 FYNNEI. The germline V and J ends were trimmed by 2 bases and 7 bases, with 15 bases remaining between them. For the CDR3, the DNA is TGTGCCAGCAGTGAAAGGTCGGAATTTTCTAATGAGCAGTTCTTC. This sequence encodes CASSERSEFSNEQFF.

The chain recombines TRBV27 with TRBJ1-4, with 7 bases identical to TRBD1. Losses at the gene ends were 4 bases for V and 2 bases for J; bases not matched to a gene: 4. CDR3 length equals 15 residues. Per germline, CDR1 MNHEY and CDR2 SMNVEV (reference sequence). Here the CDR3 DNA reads TGTGCCAGCAGTTCCTCAGGGGGGACTAATGAAAAACTGTTTTTT. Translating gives CASSSSGGTNEKLFF.

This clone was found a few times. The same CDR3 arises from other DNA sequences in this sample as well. CDR3 in DNA: TGTGCCAGCAGCTTACAGAACACTGAAGCTTTCTTT. Translating gives CASSLQNTEAFF. The gene calls are TRBV7-9 and TRBJ1-1, with D hard to call. The CDR3 is made up of 12 amino acids. Germline CDR1 SEHNR, CDR2 FQNEAQ (reference sequence). The ends were cut back, 2 bases at V and 1 base at J, with 2 bases in the middle.

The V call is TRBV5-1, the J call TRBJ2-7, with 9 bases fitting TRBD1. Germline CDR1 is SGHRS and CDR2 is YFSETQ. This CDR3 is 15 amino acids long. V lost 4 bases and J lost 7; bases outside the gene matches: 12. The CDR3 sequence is CASSDPGQGIGEQYF. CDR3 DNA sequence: TGCGCCAGCAGCGATCCGGGACAGGGAATTGGGGAGCAGTACTTC.

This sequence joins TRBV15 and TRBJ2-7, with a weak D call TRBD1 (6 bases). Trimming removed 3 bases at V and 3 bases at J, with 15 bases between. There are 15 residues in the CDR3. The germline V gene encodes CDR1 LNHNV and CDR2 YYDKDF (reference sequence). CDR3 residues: CATSSSPGHLYEQYF. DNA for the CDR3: TGTGCCACCAGCAGCTCACCGGGACATCTCTACGAGCAGTACTTC.

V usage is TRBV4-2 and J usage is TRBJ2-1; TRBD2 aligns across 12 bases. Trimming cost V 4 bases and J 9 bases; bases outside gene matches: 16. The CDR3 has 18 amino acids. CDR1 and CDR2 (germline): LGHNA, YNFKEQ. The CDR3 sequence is CASSPRLNPSGGDVEQFF. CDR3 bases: TGTGCCAGCAGCCCCAGACTAAACCCTAGCGGGGGGGACGTTGAGCAGTTCTTC.

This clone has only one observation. The CDR3 protein is CASRGLAVYNEQFF. In DNA, the CDR3 is TGTGCCAGCAGGGGACTAGCGGTCTACAATGAGCAGTTCTTC. The V gene is TRBV7-8, the J gene TRBJ2-1, with TRBD2 matching 11 bases. V was clipped by 6 bases and J by 3 bases; unmatched bases: 1. Looked up from germline, CDR1 is SGHVS and CDR2 is FQNEAQ. The CDR3 has 14 amino acids.

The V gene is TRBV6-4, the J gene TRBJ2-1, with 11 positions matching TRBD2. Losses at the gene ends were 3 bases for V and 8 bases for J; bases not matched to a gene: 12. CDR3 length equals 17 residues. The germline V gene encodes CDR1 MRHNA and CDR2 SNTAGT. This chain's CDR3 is CASSESLLSGRADEQFF. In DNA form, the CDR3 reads TGTGCCAGCAGTGAATCTCTCCTTAGCGGGAGGGCCGATGAGCAGTTCTTC.

Here the CDR3 reads CSVEAPPVDEQYF. CDR3 DNA sequence: TGCAGCGTTGAAGCACCCCCGGTTGACGAGCAGTACTTC. The genes are TRBV29-1 and TRBJ2-7; no clear D. Germline CDR1 SQVTM, CDR2 ANQGSEA. Trimming removed 1 base from V and 5 bases from J, with 12 bases in between. The CDR3 is 13 amino acids.

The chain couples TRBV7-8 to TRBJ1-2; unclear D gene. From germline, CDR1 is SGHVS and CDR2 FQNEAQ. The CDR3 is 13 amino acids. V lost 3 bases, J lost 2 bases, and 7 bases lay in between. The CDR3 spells CASSFAENYGYTF. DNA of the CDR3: TGTGCCAGCAGCTTCGCGGAGAACTATGGCTACACCTTC.

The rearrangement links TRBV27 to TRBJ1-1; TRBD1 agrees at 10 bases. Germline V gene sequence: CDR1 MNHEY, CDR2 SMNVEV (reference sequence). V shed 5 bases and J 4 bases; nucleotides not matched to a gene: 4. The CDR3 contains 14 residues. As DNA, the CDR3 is TGTGCCAGCAGTCTCGGACAGGGGGTCACTGAAGCTTTCTTT. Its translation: CASSLGQGVTEAFF.

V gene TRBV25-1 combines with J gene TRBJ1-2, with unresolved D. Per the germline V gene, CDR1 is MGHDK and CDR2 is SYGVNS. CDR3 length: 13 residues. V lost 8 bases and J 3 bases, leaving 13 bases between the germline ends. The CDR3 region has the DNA TGTGCCAGCTTCGATTCCTCGGACTATGGCTACACCTTC. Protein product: CASFDSSDYGYTF.

The CDR3 sequence: CASSSSWAGSGTDTQYF. The CDR3 bases are TGTGCCAGCAGCTCCTCCTGGGCAGGCAGTGGCACAGATACGCAGTATTTT. The chain couples TRBV28 to TRBJ2-3; D unresolved. This CDR3 has 17 amino acids. The V end was cut by 6 bases, the J end by 1 base, with 20 bases between. Looked up from germline, CDR1 is MDHEN and CDR2 is SYDVKM.

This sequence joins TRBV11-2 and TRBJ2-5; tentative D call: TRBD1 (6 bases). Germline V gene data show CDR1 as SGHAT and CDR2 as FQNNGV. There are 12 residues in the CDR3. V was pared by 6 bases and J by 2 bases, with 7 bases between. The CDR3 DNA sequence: TGTGCCAGCAGGGACAGACAAGAGACCCAGTACTTC. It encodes CASRDRQETQYF.

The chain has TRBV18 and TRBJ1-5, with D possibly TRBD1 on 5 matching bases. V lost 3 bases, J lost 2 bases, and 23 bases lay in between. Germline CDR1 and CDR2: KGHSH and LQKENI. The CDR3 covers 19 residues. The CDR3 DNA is TGTGCCAGCTCACCTCTCCCACTCTGGGACGAGAGGGGCAATCAGCCCCAGCATTTT. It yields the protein CASSPLPLWDERGNQPQHF.

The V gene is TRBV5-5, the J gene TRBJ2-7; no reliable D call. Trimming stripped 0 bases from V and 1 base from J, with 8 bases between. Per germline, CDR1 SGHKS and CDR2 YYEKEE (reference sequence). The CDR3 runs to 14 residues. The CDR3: CASSLEAVSYEQYF. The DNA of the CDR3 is TGTGCCAGCAGCTTGGAAGCAGTATCCTACGAGCAGTACTTC. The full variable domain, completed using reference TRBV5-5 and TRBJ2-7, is DAGVTQSPTHLIKTRGQQVTLRCSPISGHKSVSWYQQVLGQGPQFIFQYYEKEERGRGNFPDRFSARQFPNYSSELNVNALLLGDSALYLCASSLEAVSYEQYFGPGTRLTVT.